This TCR beta chain was sequenced during a study of T cells in Graves' hyperthyroidism and ophthalmopathy. This clonotype was picked up a small number of times. From RNA transcripts, TCR beta CDR3 regions were amplified. In the first-round RT-PCR of the TCR CDR3, the HTBI primer set was used. TCRdb re-analysed the multiplex PCR reads in MiXCR, keeping a single row per CDR3 protein. Altogether 300,000 to 450,000 distinct CDR3 sequences are present, just under 25% being singletons, with the ten largest covering over 70%. The receptor comes from a man in his fifties with Graves' hyperthyroidism. The sequencing input was blood.

The CDR3 sequence: CASSQVDKTFF. For the CDR3, the DNA is TGCGCCAGCAGCCAAGTAGACAAGACTTTCTTT. This chain links TRBV4-1 with TRBJ1-1; D remains ambiguous. Trimming pared 1 base from V and 12 bases from J, leaving 9 bases between. The CDR3 runs 11 residues. Germline-derived CDR1 and CDR2 are MGHRA and YSYEKL.